These 25 T cell receptor beta chains were all obtained from the same sample, sequenced in a study of blood T cell repertoires in COVID-19. Data came from immunoSEQ multiplex PCR; TCRdb stores just in-frame clones and leaves some out. The data contain some 100,000 clones, approximately 89% of them singletons. The specimen was peripheral blood. These receptors were taken from a man over 45 with active COVID-19.

V is TRBV5-1 and J is TRBJ1-4; no clear D gene. Trimming stripped 4 bases from V and 4 bases from J, with 14 bases between. Germline CDR1 SGHRS, CDR2 YFSETQ. This CDR3 has 15 residues. The CDR3 DNA is TGCGCCAGCAGCGGGAGACATGGGATTAATGAAAAACTGTTTTTT. Translating it yields CASSGRHGINEKLFF.

The chain uses TRBV7-9 and TRBJ1-2; TRBD1 agrees at 9 bases. Germline CDR1 is SEHNR and CDR2 is FQNEAQ (reference sequence). This CDR3 has 19 residues. The V and J ends lost 5 bases and 6 bases, in that order; junction bases with no gene match: 22. In DNA, the CDR3 is TGTGCCAGCAGCCCCTACGCCGGGACAGGGTACAATGATGAGAATGGCTACACCTTC. Its protein is CASSPYAGTGYNDENGYTF.

This chain uses TRBV7-9 with TRBJ1-1; 7 bases agree with TRBD1. The CDR3 sequence is 14 residues long. Germline V gives CDR1 SEHNR, CDR2 FQNEAQ (reference sequence). V was pared by 2 bases and J by 4 bases, with 4 bases of the junction left unmatched. Written as DNA, the CDR3 is TGTGCCAGCAGCTTACAGGGGGGAGGCACTGAAGCTTTCTTT. Translating it yields CASSLQGGGTEAFF.

V is TRBV4-2 and J is TRBJ2-7, with TRBD2 matching over 7 bases. The V gene's germline CDR1 is LGHNA and CDR2 YNFKEQ. CDR3 length equals 15 residues. V shed 8 bases, J shed 5 bases, and the junction held 15 bases outside the gene matches. CDR3: CASALGVGEGNEQYV. DNA for the CDR3: TGTGCCAGCGCCCTAGGGGTAGGGGAGGGAAACGAGCAGTACGTC.

This rearrangement joins TRBV11-2 to TRBJ2-1; D perhaps matches TRBD2 (5 bases). V was shortened by 2 bases and J by 9 bases, with 11 bases between the two germline ends. This CDR3 region has 13 residues. Germline V CDR1 and CDR2: SGHAT, FQNNGV. CDR3 sequence (DNA): TGTGCCAGCAGCTTAATGCGCCTAGCTGAGCAGTTCTTC. As protein: CASSLMRLAEQFF.

V is TRBV29-1 and J is TRBJ2-3; D is possibly TRBD1 (5 bases). V was trimmed by 6 bases and J by 4 bases, leaving 17 bases between them. The CDR3 runs to 14 residues. Per germline, CDR1 SQVTM and CDR2 ANQGSEA. CDR3 DNA sequence: TGCAGCGTGCTCAATTTAGGGGTCGCAGATACGCAGTATTTT. Amino acids: CSVLNLGVADTQYF.

The CDR3 loop reads CASTYAGQGYEQYF. In DNA form, the CDR3 reads TGTGCCAGCACCTACGCTGGGCAGGGCTACGAGCAGTACTTC. The V call is TRBV6-5, the J call TRBJ2-7, with D possibly TRBD1 on 5 matching bases. The V and J ends lost 7 bases and 3 bases respectively, with 16 bases between them. Germline-derived CDR1 and CDR2 are MNHEY and SVGAGI. The CDR3 totals 14 residues.

The chain recombines TRBV27 with TRBJ1-1, with 7 positions matching TRBD1. Unmatched junction bases numbered 7, after V lost 8 bases and J lost 1 base. Germline CDR1 and CDR2: MNHEY and SMNVEV (reference sequence). There are 14 residues in the CDR3. The CDR3 sequence is CASGGQLGNTEAFF. The CDR3 coding sequence is TGTGCCAGCGGGGGACAGCTGGGGAACACTGAAGCTTTCTTT.

In this sample, this clone turned up once. The chain links TRBV5-5 to TRBJ1-2; D remains ambiguous. CDR3 length: 13 residues. Germline CDR1 reads SGHKS; CDR2 reads YYEKEE (reference sequence). The ends were cut back, 0 bases at V and 2 bases at J, with 5 bases in the middle. The CDR3 DNA follows: TGTGCCAGCAGCTTGGGAGGGAACTATGGCTACACCTTC. It yields the protein CASSLGGNYGYTF.

The chain has TRBV7-9 and TRBJ1-4; D perhaps matches TRBD1 (5 bases). Trimming pared 6 bases from V and 8 bases from J, leaving 16 bases between. CDR3 size: 14 residues. Germline CDR1 reads SEHNR; CDR2 reads FQNEAQ (reference sequence). The DNA for the CDR3 is TGTGCCAGCAGTTATAGGGGTAAAGAGGAAAAACTGTTTTTT. This encodes CASSYRGKEEKLFF. The complete variable domain, with remaining parts taken from reference TRBV7-9 and TRBJ1-4, reads DTGVSQNPRHKITKRGQNVTFRCDPISEHNRLYWYRQTLGQGPEFLTYFQNEAQLEKSRLLSDRFSAERPKGSFSTLEIQRTEQGDSAMYLCASSYRGKEEKLFFGSGTQLSVL.

The chain carries TRBV19 and TRBJ1-5; 9 bases align to TRBD1. Unmatched junction bases numbered 4, after V lost 4 bases and J lost 6 bases. Germline CDR1 LNHDA, CDR2 SQIVND (reference sequence). The CDR3 is 14 amino acids. The CDR3 DNA reads as TGTGCCAGTAGTAGGGGACAGGGACCTCAGCCCCAGCATTTT. It translates to CASSRGQGPQPQHF.

This chain uses TRBV18 with TRBJ2-7, with 7 nucleotides matching TRBD1. This CDR3 contains 14 residues. The germline V gene has CDR1 KGHSH and CDR2 LQKENI. Trimming cost V 7 bases and J 0 bases; bases outside gene matches: 6. The CDR3 loop reads CASFRDSASYEQYF. Here the CDR3 DNA reads TGTGCCAGCTTTAGGGACAGTGCCTCCTACGAGCAGTACTTC.

This chain connects TRBV3-1 (or the pseudogene TRBV3-2) to TRBJ2-1, with 9 bases aligning to TRBD2. Germline V CDR1 and CDR2: LGHDT, YNNKEL (reference sequence). Trimming at V came to 5 bases and at J to 13 bases, leaving 6 bases not matched to a gene. The CDR3 runs 12 residues. In nucleotides, the CDR3 is TGTGCCAGCAGCACCGGGACTAGCTATCAGTTCTTC. This sequence encodes CASSTGTSYQFF.

The chain couples TRBV6-6 to TRBJ2-1; D is undetermined. The V gene's germline CDR1 is MNHNY and CDR2 SVGAGI (reference sequence). V lost 2 bases and J 9 bases, leaving 8 bases between the germline ends. CDR3 length equals 12 residues. In DNA, the CDR3 is TGTGCCAGCAGTTACGACAAAGGTGAGCAGTTCTTC. This sequence encodes CASSYDKGEQFF.

There are a few counts of this clone. This chain connects TRBV19 to TRBJ1-1; D uncertain. Deletions cut 3 bases from V and 3 bases from J, with 8 bases between. The germline CDR1 and CDR2 sequences are LNHDA and SQIVND (reference sequence). The CDR3 contains 13 residues. CDR3 nucleotide sequence: TGTGCCAGTAGTATTAGTACCGACACTGAAGCTTTCTTT. Translated, it gives CASSISTDTEAFF.

The rearrangement links TRBV5-4 to TRBJ2-7; D may be TRBD1 (6 bases). This CDR3 has 15 amino acids. Germline V lookup: CDR1 SGHNT, CDR2 YYREEE (reference sequence). Trimming left V 5 bases short and J 2 bases short, with 17 bases between. The CDR3 here is CASRVTGQAPYEQYF. The CDR3, as DNA: TGTGCCAGCAGAGTAACGGGACAAGCCCCCTACGAGCAGTACTTC.

This chain uses TRBV1 with TRBJ2-7; TRBD2, the table's D call, lacks a check against the DNA. TRBV1 is a pseudogene segment. This CDR3 is built from 17 residues. This chain's CDR3 is CTSSQELRGGFKDEQYF. The CDR3 DNA reads TGCACCAGCAGCCAAGAATTAAGGGGGGGTTTTAAGGACGAGCAGTACTTC.

This clone was found once. The chain links TRBV5-1 to TRBJ1-5; possibly TRBD1 for D (5 bases). This CDR3 has 15 residues. The V end was cut by 1 base, the J end by 3 bases, with 11 bases between. The germline V gene has CDR1 SGHRS and CDR2 YFSETQ. The CDR3 coding sequence is TGCGCCAGCAGCTTGAGGGCAGGGTCCAATCAGCCCCAGCATTTT. Translating gives CASSLRAGSNQPQHF.

The chain couples TRBV5-6 to TRBJ2-7; TRBD1 might be the D (5 bases). The germline CDR1 and CDR2 sequences are SGHDT and YYEEEE. V was trimmed by 4 bases and J by 0 bases, leaving 11 bases between them. This CDR3 contains 14 residues. In DNA form, the CDR3 reads TGTGCCAGCAGCATTAACAGGTACTCCTACGAGCAGTACTTC. This codes for CASSINRYSYEQYF. Supplemented by reference TRBV5-6 and TRBJ2-7, the full variable domain reads DAGVTQSPTHLIKTRGQQVTLRCSPKSGHDTVSWYQQALGQGPQFIFQYYEEEERQRGNFPDRFSGHQFPNYSSELNVNALLLGDSALYLCASSINRYSYEQYFGPGTRLTVT.

The genes are TRBV7-8 and TRBJ2-1; 13 bases align to TRBD2. In germline, CDR1 is SGHVS, CDR2 FQNEAQ. V dropped 3 bases and J dropped 14; count of bases not matched to a gene: 4. This CDR3 has 13 amino acids. CDR3 DNA sequence: TGTGCCAGCAGCTTCGGGACTAGCGGGACCGAGTTCTTC. As protein: CASSFGTSGTEFF.

The rearrangement links TRBV11-2 to TRBJ2-1, with 10 positions matching TRBD2. There are 15 residues in the CDR3. Unmatched junction bases numbered 2, after V lost 2 bases and J lost 4 bases. The germline V gene encodes CDR1 SGHAT and CDR2 FQNNGV. CDR3: CASSLRTSGYNEQFF. CDR3 nucleotide sequence: TGTGCCAGCAGCTTAAGGACTAGCGGTTACAATGAGCAGTTCTTC.

The CDR3 nucleotides are TGTGCCAGTAGTATCTCGGGGAGCCCCGCTGAGCAGTTCTTC. This encodes CASSISGSPAEQFF. The chain employs TRBV19 and TRBJ2-1; a possible D gene is TRBD2 (5 bases). With 3 bases removed from V and 9 bases from J, the gap between germline ends came to 15 bases. Germline CDR1 LNHDA, CDR2 SQIVND (reference sequence). This CDR3 region has 14 residues.

This CDR3 is CASSRGSVDTEAFF. CDR3 in DNA: TGTGCCAGCAGTAGGGGGAGTGTGGACACTGAAGCTTTCTTT. The chain employs TRBV2 and TRBJ1-1; TRBD1 might be the D (6 bases). The V gene's germline CDR1 is SNHLY and CDR2 FYNNEI. Trimming left V 5 bases short and J 3 bases short, with 13 bases between. The CDR3 length is 14 residues.

The rearrangement links TRBV29-1 to TRBJ1-2; D may be TRBD1 (6 bases). The CDR3 consists of 14 residues. Germline lookup yields CDR1 SQVTM and CDR2 ANQGSEA. Trimming removed 5 bases from V and 5 bases from J, with 18 bases in between. The CDR3 DNA sequence: TGCAGCGTTCTCAACCCGGGGGGCGCTTATGGCTACACCTTC. Protein: CSVLNPGGAYGYTF. The full variable domain, its missing parts supplied by reference TRBV29-1 and TRBJ1-2, is SAVISQKPSRDICQRGTSLTIQCQVDSQVTMMFWYRQQPGQSLTLIATANQGSEATYESGFVIDKFPISRPNLTFSTLTVSNMSPEDSSIYLCSVLNPGGAYGYTFGSGTRLTVV.

The rearrangement joins TRBV11-3 to TRBJ2-1, with 9 bases aligning to TRBD2. The CDR3 is 16 residues long. V lost 1 base to trimming and J lost 6 bases; unmatched junction nucleotides: 7. Germline V gene sequence: CDR1 SGHNT, CDR2 YENEEA. CDR3 DNA sequence: TGTGCCAGCAGCTTAGGGGGCGGGAGGGTGCCCAATGAGCAGTTCTTC. It encodes CASSLGGGRVPNEQFF.